This TCR beta chain stems from a study of blood T cell repertoires in COVID-19. As for the study in general: Samples of COVID-19 (acute and convalescent) were obtained from the United States, Italy and Spain.

Living in 24 US areas, the participants were between 18 and 89 years of age. Membership in each cohort depended on participant-reported clinical history. Per the study methods: Amplification with reference gene primers provided the estimates of nucleated cell counts. Sequencing was performed with immunoSEQ multiplex PCR; in TCRdb, only in-frame clones are kept and a portion is missing. V, J and clone size derive from that table, while D and trimming were established from the DNA sequence. There are 310,000 or so clones in the sample; around 90% occur only once, and about 8.9% lies in the top ten. Trimming stripped 4 bases from V and 0 bases from J, with 8 bases between. The CDR3 contains 15 residues. Germline V CDR1 and CDR2: SGHRS, YFSETQ.

The rearrangement joins TRBV5-1 to TRBJ2-6; D might be TRBD1 (5 bases). Sequencing input: PBMCs or T cells enriched from blood (not recorded which). The source of this sequence is a woman under 30 who had recovered from COVID-19. In DNA, the CDR3 is TGCGCCAGCAGCCCAGGGCTCTCTGGGGCCAACGTCCTGACTTTC. Protein: CASSPGLSGANVLTF.